The T cell receptor beta chain described here comes from a study of CD8 T cells in Susac syndrome. V was shortened by 6 bases and J by 4 bases, with 10 bases between the two germline ends. In germline, CDR1 is SGHTS, CDR2 YDEGEE. The CDR3 consists of 12 residues. Blood CD8+ and CD4+ T cells underwent high-throughput TCR beta sequencing. Treatment-naive patients with stable or active relapsing-remitting disease served as multiple sclerosis controls. In contrast to the negatively isolated CD8+ and CD4+ T cells, TEMRA cells were FACS-enriched. RNA in amounts of roughly 0.5 to 1 ug was reverse transcribed with random hexamers. Multiplex PCR with immunoSEQ amplified the TCR beta CDR3 across 54 Vbeta and 13 Jbeta. TCRdb ran MiXCR on the immunoSEQ multiplex PCR reads and lists one entry per CDR3 protein. The table shows a few hundred thousand distinct CDR3 sequences, with about 89% occurring only once.

The TCR comes from a human donor with multiple sclerosis. The chain employs TRBV5-8 and TRBJ1-1, with D unclear. Sample: CD8+ T cells from PBMCs. Written as DNA, the CDR3 is TGTGCCAGCACCCTGAGCGGCACTGAAGCTTTCTTT. Its protein is CASTLSGTEAFF.